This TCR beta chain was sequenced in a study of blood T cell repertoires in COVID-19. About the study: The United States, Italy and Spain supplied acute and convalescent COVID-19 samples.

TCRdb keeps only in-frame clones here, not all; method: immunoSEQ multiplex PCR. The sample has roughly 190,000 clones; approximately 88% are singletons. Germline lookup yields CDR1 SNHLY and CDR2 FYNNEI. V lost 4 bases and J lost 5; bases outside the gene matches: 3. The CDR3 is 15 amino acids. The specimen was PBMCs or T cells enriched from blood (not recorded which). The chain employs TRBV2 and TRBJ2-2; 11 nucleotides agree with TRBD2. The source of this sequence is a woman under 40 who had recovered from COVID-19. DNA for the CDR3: TGTGCCAGCAGTGTTACTAGCGGGAGTACCGGGGAGCTGTTTTTT. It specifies CASSVTSGSTGELFF.